This section outlines one T cell receptor (beta chain) sequence together with its context. The antigen is undetermined. Profiles of TCR beta VDJ and CDR3 were generated from a genomic DNA template. TCRdb independently ran MiXCR on the reads; one entry per CDR3 protein. The data show 150,000 to 200,000 distinct CDR3 sequences, with about 48% seen just once and 0.8% to 1.1% held by the top ten. This specimen comes from a study of CD8+CD57+ T cells in acquired aplastic anemia. Overall study: An average of approximately 3.4 ug of DNA was obtained from sorted CD4+ and CD8+ cells. Healthy donor sequencing depth: around 10 million CD4+, 11 million to 13 million CD8+ reads. Study-wide findings and caveats: Patients and controls shared nearly 30 CD8+ CDR3 sequences, which appeared highly expressed in patients and within their immunodominant clones.

Sequenced input: sorted CD4+, CD8+, or CD8+CD57+ T cells (not recorded which) from PBMCs. This clonotype was obtained from a human donor in good health.

The CDR3 loop is CASTVYGRGYRDGYTF. In DNA form, the CDR3 reads TGTGCCAGCACCGTGTACGGTAGGGGCTACAGGGATGGCTACACCTTC. The V call is TRBV11-2, the J call TRBJ1-2; perhaps TRBD1 as D (6 bases). The germline V gene encodes CDR1 SGHAT and CDR2 FQNNGV. The V end lost 7 bases, the J end lost 6 bases, and 24 bases lay between the germline ends. The CDR3 has 16 residues.